The present T cell receptor (beta chain) was sequenced within a study of cytomegalovirus exposure and HLA in healthy donors. In regard to this clone: Its specificity is unknown. This is likely a read error, given that the CDR3 carries no conserved phenylalanine or tryptophan at its end. The DNA is left out, because the CDR3 cannot be placed on it with certainty; the CDR3 is given as TCRdb lists it.

The germline V gene encodes CDR1 SGDLS and CDR2 YYNGEE. The CDR3 region is 13 residues in length, termini included. Study-level findings and limits: Most TCR sequences were uncommon, yet certain public TCRs appeared in many donors. The investigators catalogued 164 TCR beta chains as cytomegalovirus-associated. According to a subsequent analysis, TCR clusters identified in the first cohort showed a tendency to co-occur across the 110 or so validation repertoires.

TCRdb's table, derived via immunoSEQ multiplex PCR, lists solely in-frame clones and lacks some. The sample carries 100,000 to 150,000 clones, roughly 95% recorded once. This chain uses TRBV9 with TRBJ2-7; the table gives TRBD1 as D, unverified against the DNA. This sequence was found in a man aged 18 to 30 in good health and CMV-seronegative. Sequencing used PBMCs. The CDR3 loop is CASSVEGGKEGDI.